This TCR beta chain appears in the sequencing data of a study of cytomegalovirus exposure and HLA in healthy donors. About the research overall: HLA-typed donors were the source of 80 million to 90 million unique TCRs, which an early data release held.

The CDR3 is 14 amino acids. Germline CDR1 reads MNHNS; CDR2 reads SASEGT. V shed 4 bases and J 5 bases; nucleotides not matched to a gene: 7. The PCR contained 60 Vbeta and 13 Jbeta primers. TCRdb keeps only in-frame clones here, not all; method: immunoSEQ multiplex PCR. The profile shows about 140,000 clones, about 76% of them singletons. This clonotype originated in a female donor in good health and CMV-seronegative. Specimen: PBMCs. This chain joins TRBV6-1 and TRBJ2-5; TRBD1 aligns across 7 bases. CDR3 loop: CASSGHRGWETQYF. The CDR3 DNA reads TGTGCCAGCAGTGGTCACAGGGGCTGGGAGACCCAGTACTTC.